This T cell receptor (beta chain) was sequenced during a study of shared clonotypes between healthy human individuals. TCRdb's copy holds only in-frame clones and misses some; the assay was immunoSEQ multiplex PCR. The sample consists of a few million clones, over 90% of them appearing once. V was clipped by 4 bases and J by 2 bases, with 22 bases between them. Germline V gene lookup returns CDR1 MDHEN and CDR2 SYDVKM. CDR3 length: 18 residues. The genes are TRBV28 and TRBJ2-3; D may be TRBD2 (7 bases). The source of this sequence is a man aged 18 to 29 in good health. Some clones in this sample may be carry-over from other donors' samples. The specimen sequenced was naive CD4+ T cells from PBMCs. Subset: CD45RA+ positively selected. The CDR3 protein is CASSYGRWGGRVTDTQYF. The CDR3 DNA reads as TGTGCCAGCAGTTACGGCCGTTGGGGGGGGCGAGTCACAGATACGCAGTATTTT.